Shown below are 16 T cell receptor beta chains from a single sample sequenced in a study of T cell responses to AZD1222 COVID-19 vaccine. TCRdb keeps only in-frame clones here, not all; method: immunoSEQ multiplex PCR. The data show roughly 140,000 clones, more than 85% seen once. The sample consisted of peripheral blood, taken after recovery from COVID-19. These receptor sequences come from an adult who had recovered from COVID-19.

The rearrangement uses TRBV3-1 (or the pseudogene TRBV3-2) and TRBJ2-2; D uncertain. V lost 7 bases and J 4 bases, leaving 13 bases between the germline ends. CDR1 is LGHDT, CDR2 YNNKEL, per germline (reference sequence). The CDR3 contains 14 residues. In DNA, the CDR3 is TGTGCCAGCACCAAAATGGTGGCCACCGGGGAGCTGTTTTTT. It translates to CASTKMVATGELFF.

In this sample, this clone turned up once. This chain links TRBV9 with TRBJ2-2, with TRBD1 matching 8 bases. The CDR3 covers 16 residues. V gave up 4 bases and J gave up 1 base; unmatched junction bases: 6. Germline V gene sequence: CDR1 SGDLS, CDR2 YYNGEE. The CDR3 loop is CASSTRGRGNTGELFF. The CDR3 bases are TGTGCCAGCAGCACCAGGGGGCGGGGGAACACCGGGGAGCTGTTTTTT. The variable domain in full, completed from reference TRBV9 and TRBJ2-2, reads DSGVTQTPKHLITATGQRVTLRCSPRSGDLSVYWYQQSLDQGLQFLIQYYNGEERAKGNILERFSAQQFPDLHSELNLSSLELGDSALYFCASSTRGRGNTGELFFGEGSRLTVL.

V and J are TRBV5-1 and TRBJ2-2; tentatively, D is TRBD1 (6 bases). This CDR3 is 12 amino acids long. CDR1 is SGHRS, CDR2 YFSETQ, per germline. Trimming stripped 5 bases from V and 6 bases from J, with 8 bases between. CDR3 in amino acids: CASRQGPGELFF. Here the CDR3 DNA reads TGCGCCAGCAGACAGGGACCCGGGGAGCTGTTTTTT.

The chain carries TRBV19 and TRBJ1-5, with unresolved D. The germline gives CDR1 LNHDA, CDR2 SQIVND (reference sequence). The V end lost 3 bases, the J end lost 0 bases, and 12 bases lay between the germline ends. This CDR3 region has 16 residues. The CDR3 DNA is TGTGCCAGTAGTATCTCGTCGCACAATAGCAATCAGCCCCAGCATTTT. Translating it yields CASSISSHNSNQPQHF.

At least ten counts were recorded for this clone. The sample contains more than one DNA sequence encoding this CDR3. CDR3 in amino acids: CASSLAGRGVGEQYF. In nucleotides, the CDR3 is TGTGCCAGCAGCTTAGCAGGCAGGGGAGTGGGGGAGCAGTACTTC. This chain uses TRBV11-2 with TRBJ2-7; perhaps TRBD1 as D (6 bases). The ends were cut back, 1 base at V and 7 bases at J, with 17 bases in the middle. The CDR3 consists of 15 residues. Germline V gives CDR1 SGHAT, CDR2 FQNNGV.

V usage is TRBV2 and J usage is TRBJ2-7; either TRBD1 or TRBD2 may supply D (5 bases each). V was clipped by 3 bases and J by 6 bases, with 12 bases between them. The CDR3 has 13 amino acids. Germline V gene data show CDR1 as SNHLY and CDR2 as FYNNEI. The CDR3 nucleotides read TGTGCCAGCAGTGAGTTCGGGGCTATCGAGCAGTACTTC. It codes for CASSEFGAIEQYF. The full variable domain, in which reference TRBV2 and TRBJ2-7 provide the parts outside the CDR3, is EPEVTQTPSHQVTQMGQEVILRCVPISNHLYFYWYRQILGQKVEFLVSFYNNEISEKSEIFDDQFSVERPDGSNFTLKIRSTKLEDSAMYFCASSEFGAIEQYFGPGTRLTVT.

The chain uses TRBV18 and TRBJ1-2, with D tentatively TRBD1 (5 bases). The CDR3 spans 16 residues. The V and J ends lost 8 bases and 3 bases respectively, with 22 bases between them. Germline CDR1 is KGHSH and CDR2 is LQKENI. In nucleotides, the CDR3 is TGTGCCAGCCTCCCAGGGCCAGCAGGCGGCTACTATGGCTACACCTTC. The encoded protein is CASLPGPAGGYYGYTF.

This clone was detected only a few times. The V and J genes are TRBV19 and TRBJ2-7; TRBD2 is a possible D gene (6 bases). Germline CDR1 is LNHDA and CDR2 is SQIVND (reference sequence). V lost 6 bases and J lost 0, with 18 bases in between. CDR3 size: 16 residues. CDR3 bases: TGTGCCAGTAGGGATGGAGGGGCCACGAACTCCTACGAGCAGTACTTC. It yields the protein CASRDGGATNSYEQYF.

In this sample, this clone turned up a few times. The CDR3 bases are TGTGCCAGCAGTCCGACAGAGGCGATGGGCTACACCTTC. Amino acid sequence: CASSPTEAMGYTF. The chain couples TRBV6-2 or TRBV6-3 to TRBJ1-2, with TRBD1 as a possible D gene (5 bases). CDR3 length: 13 residues. Germline lookup yields CDR1 MNHEY and CDR2 SVGEGT. V lost 5 bases to trimming and J lost 8 bases, with 15 bases between them.

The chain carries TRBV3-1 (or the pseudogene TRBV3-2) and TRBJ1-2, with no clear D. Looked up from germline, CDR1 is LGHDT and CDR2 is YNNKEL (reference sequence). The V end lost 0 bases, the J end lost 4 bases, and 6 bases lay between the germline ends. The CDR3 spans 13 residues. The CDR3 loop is CASSQDRIYGYTF. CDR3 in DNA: TGTGCCAGCAGCCAAGACCGGATCTATGGCTACACCTTC.

The CDR3 here is CASSVAQSIHNEQFF. In nucleotides, the CDR3 is TGTGCCAGCAGCGTAGCTCAGTCTATACACAATGAGCAGTTCTTC. This rearrangement joins TRBV9 to TRBJ2-1; D gene unclear. The V and J ends lost 0 bases and 5 bases respectively, with 12 bases between them. There are 15 residues in the CDR3. Looked up from germline, CDR1 is SGDLS and CDR2 is YYNGEE.

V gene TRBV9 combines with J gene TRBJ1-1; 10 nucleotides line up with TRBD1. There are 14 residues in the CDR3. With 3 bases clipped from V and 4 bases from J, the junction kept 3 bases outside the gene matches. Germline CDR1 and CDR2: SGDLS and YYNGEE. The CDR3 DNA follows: TGTGCCAGCAGCGCGACAGGGGGCCGCACTGAAGCTTTCTTT. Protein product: CASSATGGRTEAFF. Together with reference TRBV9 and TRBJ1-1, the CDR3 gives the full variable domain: DSGVTQTPKHLITATGQRVTLRCSPRSGDLSVYWYQQSLDQGLQFLIQYYNGEERAKGNILERFSAQQFPDLHSELNLSSLELGDSALYFCASSATGGRTEAFFGQGTRLTVV.

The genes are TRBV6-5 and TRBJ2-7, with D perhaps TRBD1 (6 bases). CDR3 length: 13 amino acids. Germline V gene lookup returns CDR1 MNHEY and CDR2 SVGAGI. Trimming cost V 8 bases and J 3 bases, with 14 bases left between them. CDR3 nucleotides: TGTGCCAGCGGACAAGGGACAATCTACGAGCAGTACTTC. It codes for CASGQGTIYEQYF.

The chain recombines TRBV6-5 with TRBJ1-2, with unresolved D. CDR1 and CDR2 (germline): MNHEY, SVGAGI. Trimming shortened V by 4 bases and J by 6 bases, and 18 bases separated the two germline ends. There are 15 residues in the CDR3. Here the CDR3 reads CASSFEGGPTNGYTF. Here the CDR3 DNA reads TGTGCCAGCAGTTTCGAGGGAGGGCCTACCAATGGCTACACCTTC.

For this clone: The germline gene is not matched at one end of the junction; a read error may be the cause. The CDR3 here is CASSPEGGLRAMDF. The CDR3 DNA sequence: TGTGCCAGCAGCCCCGAAGGGGGTCTAAGGGCCATGGATTTT. The chain combines TRBV5-4 with TRBJ1-3; the D gene is possibly TRBD1 (6 bases). Germline lookup yields CDR1 SGHNT and CDR2 YYREEE (reference sequence). The CDR3 sequence is 14 residues long. Supplemented by reference TRBV5-4 and TRBJ1-3, the full variable domain reads ETGVTQSPTHLIKTRGQQVTLRCSSQSGHNTVSWYQQALGQGPQFIFQYYREEENGRGNFPPRFSGLQFPNYSSELNVNALELDDSALYLCASSPEGGLRAMDFGEGSWLTVV.

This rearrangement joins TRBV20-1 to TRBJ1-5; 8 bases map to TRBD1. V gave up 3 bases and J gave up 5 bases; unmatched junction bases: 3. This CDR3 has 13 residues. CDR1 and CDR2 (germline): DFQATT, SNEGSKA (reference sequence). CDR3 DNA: TGCAGTGCTAGTGCAGGGGGCGATCAGCCCCAGCATTTT. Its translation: CSASAGGDQPQHF.